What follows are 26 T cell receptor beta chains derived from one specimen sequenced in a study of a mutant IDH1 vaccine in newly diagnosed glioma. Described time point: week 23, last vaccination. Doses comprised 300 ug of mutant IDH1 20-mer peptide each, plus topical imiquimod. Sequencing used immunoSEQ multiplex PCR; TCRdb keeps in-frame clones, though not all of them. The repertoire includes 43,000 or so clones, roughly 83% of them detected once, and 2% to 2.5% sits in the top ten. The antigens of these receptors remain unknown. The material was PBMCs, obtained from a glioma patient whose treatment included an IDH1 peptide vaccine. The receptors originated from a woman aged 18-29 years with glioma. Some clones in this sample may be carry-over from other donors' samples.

This chain's CDR3 is CASGFATVITDTQYF. As DNA, the CDR3 is TGTGCTAGTGGTTTTGCGACGGTGATTACAGATACGCAGTATTTT. This sequence joins TRBV12-5 and TRBJ2-3; no reliable D call. Germline V CDR1 and CDR2: LGHNT, FRNRAP. The CDR3 runs to 15 residues. The germline V and J ends were trimmed by 3 bases and 3 bases, with 13 bases remaining between them.

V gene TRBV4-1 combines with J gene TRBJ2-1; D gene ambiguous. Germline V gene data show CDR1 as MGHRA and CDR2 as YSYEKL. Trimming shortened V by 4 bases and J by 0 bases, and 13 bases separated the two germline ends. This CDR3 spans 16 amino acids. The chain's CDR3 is CASSLSGESSYNEQFF. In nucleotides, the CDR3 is TGCGCCAGCAGCCTAAGTGGCGAGAGCTCCTACAATGAGCAGTTCTTC.

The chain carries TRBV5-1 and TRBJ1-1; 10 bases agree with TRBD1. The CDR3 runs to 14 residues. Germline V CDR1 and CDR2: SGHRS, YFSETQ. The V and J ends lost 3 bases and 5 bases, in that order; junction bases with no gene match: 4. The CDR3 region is CASSWDRGGTEAFF. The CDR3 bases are TGCGCCAGCAGCTGGGACAGGGGAGGAACTGAAGCTTTCTTT.

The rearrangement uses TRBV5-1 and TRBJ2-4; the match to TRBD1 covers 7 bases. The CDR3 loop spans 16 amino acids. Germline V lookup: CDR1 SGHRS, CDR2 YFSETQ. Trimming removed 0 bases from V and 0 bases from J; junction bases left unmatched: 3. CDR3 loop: CASSLGQGAAKNIQYF. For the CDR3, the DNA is TGCGCCAGCAGCTTGGGACAGGGAGCAGCCAAAAACATTCAGTACTTC.

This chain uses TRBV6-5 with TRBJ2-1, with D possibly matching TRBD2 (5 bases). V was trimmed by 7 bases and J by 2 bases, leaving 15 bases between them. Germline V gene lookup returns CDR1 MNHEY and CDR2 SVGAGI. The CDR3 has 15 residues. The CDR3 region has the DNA TGTGCCAGCACCAAGGCGGGTTCCGCCTACAATGAGCAGTTCTTC. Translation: CASTKAGSAYNEQFF.

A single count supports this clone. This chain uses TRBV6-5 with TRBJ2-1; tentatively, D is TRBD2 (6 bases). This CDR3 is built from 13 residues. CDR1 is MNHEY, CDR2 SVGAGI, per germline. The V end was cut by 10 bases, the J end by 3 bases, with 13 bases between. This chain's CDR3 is CAIGGLGYNEQFF. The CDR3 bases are TGTGCCATCGGGGGTCTCGGCTACAATGAGCAGTTCTTC.

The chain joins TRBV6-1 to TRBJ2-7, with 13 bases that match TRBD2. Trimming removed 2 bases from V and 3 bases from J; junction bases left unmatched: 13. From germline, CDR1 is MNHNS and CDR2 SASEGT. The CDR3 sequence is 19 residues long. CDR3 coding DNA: TGTGCCAGCAGTGAACGACTGGGGGTACTAGCGGGAGGGTACTACGAGCAGTACTTC. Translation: CASSERLGVLAGGYYEQYF.

The CDR3 region has the DNA TGTGCCATCACAGGAGGGGACAGCACCTACGAGCAGTACTTC. This codes for CAITGGDSTYEQYF. The chain recombines TRBV10-3 with TRBJ2-7; tentatively, D is TRBD1 (7 bases). There are 14 residues in the CDR3. Germline-derived CDR1 and CDR2 are ENHRY and SYGVKD. V dropped 7 bases and J dropped 2 bases, with 15 bases sitting between them.

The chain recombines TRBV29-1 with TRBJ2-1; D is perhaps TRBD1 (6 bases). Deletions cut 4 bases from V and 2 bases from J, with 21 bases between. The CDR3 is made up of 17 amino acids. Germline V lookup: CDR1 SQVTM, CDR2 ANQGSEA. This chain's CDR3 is CSVGIKWTDLPYNEQFF. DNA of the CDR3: TGCAGCGTTGGTATCAAATGGACAGATTTACCCTACAATGAGCAGTTCTTC.

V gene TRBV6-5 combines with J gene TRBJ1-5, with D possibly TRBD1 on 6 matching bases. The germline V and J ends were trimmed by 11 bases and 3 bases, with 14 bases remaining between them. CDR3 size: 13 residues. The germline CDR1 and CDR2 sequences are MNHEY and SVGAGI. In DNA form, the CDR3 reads TGTGCCGTAGGACAGAGCTACAATCAGCCCCAGCATTTT. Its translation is CAVGQSYNQPQHF.

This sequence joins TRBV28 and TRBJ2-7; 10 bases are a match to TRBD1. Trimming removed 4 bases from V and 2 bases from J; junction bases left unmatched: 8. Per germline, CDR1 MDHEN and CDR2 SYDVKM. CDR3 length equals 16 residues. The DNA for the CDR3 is TGTGCCAGCAGTTCCCCCGGGACAGGGGTTCCCTACGAGCAGTACTTC. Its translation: CASSSPGTGVPYEQYF. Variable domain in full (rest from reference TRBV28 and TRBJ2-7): DVKVTQSSRYLVKRTGEKVFLECVQDMDHENMFWYRQDPGLGLRLIYFSYDVKMKEKGDIPEGYSVSREKKERFSLILESASTNQTSMYLCASSSPGTGVPYEQYFGPGTRLTVT.

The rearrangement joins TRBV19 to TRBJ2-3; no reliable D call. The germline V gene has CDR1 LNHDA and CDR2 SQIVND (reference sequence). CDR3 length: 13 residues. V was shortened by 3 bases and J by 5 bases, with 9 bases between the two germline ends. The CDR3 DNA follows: TGTGCCAGTAGTATTTCCCGAGTAGATACGCAGTATTTT. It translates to CASSISRVDTQYF.

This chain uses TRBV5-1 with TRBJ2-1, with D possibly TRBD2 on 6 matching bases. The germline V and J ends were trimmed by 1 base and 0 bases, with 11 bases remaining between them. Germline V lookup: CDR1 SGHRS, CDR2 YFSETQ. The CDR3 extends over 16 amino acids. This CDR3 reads CASSLWLGSSYNEQFF. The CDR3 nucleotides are TGCGCCAGCAGCTTGTGGCTCGGGAGCTCCTACAATGAGCAGTTCTTC.

The CDR3, as DNA: TGTGCCAGCAGCTCAAAGAACAGGGGGCCTCGTAACGAGCAGTACTTC. Its translation is CASSSKNRGPRNEQYF. The chain links TRBV11-1 to TRBJ2-7; TRBD1 agrees at 9 bases. The V and J ends lost 4 bases and 5 bases, in that order; junction bases with no gene match: 12. Germline CDR1 and CDR2: SGHAT and FQDESV (reference sequence). The CDR3 consists of 16 residues.

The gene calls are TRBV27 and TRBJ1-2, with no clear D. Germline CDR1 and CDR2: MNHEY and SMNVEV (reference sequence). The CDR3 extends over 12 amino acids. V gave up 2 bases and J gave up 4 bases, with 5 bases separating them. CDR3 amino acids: CASSLKGYGYTF. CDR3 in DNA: TGTGCCAGCAGTTTAAAAGGCTATGGCTACACCTTC.

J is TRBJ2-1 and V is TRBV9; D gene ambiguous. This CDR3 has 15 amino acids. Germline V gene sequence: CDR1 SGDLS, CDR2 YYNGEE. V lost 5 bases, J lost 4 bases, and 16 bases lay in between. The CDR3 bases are TGTGCCAGCAGTTACCTCGACACCTTTTACAATGAGCAGTTCTTC. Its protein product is CASSYLDTFYNEQFF. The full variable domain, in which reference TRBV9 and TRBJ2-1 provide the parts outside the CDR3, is DSGVTQTPKHLITATGQRVTLRCSPRSGDLSVYWYQQSLDQGLQFLIQYYNGEERAKGNILERFSAQQFPDLHSELNLSSLELGDSALYFCASSYLDTFYNEQFFGPGTRLTVL.

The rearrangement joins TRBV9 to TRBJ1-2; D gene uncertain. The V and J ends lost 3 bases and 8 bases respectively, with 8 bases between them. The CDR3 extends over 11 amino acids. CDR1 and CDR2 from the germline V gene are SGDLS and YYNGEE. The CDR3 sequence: CASSGTDGYTF. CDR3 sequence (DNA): TGTGCCAGCAGCGGCACCGACGGCTACACCTTC.

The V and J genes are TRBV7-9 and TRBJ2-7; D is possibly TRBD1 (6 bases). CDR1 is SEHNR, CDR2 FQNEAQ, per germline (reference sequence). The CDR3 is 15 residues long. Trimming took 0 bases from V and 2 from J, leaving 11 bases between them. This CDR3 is CASSLAQGQTYEQYF. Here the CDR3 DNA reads TGTGCCAGCAGCTTAGCCCAAGGACAGACCTACGAGCAGTACTTC.

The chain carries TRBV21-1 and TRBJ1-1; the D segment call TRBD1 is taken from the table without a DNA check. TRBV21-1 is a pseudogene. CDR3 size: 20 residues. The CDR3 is CASSWGGAAGTGGEDTEAFF. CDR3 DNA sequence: TGTGCCAGCAGCTGGGGGGGAGCCGCCGGGACAGGGGGCGAAGACACTGAAGCTTTCTTT.

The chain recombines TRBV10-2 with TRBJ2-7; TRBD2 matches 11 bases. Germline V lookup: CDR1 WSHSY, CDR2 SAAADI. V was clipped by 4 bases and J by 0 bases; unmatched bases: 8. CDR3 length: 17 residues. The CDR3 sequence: CASSALGLAGFSYEQYF. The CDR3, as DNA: TGCGCCAGCAGTGCCCTAGGACTAGCGGGTTTCTCCTACGAGCAGTACTTC.

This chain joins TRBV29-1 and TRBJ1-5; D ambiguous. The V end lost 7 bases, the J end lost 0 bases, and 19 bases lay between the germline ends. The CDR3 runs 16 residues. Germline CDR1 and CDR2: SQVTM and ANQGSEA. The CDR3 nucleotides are TGCAGCGCAAAGAGTGGCGAAGATAATAGCAATCAGCCCCAGCATTTT. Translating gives CSAKSGEDNSNQPQHF.

This chain's CDR3 is CSVSTVVGSYEQYF. Written as DNA, the CDR3 is TGCAGCGTCTCGACAGTAGTGGGCTCCTACGAGCAGTACTTC. The chain is built from TRBV29-1 and TRBJ2-7; D possibly corresponds to TRBD1 (5 bases). The V gene's germline CDR1 is SQVTM and CDR2 ANQGSEA. Trimming took off 6 bases at V and 0 bases at J, with 15 bases between the two ends. The CDR3 runs to 14 residues.

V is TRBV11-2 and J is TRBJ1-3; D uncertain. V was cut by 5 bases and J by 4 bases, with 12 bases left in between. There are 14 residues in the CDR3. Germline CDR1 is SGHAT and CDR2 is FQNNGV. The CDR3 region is CASSLGQKGNTIYF. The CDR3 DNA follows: TGTGCCAGCAGCCTAGGGCAGAAAGGAAACACCATATATTTT.

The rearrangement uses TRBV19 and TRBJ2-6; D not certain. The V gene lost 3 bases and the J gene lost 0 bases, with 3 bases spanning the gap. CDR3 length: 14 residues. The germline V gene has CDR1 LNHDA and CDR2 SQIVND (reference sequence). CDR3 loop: CASSIGSGANVLTF. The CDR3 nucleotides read TGTGCCAGTAGTATTGGCTCTGGGGCCAACGTCCTGACTTTC.

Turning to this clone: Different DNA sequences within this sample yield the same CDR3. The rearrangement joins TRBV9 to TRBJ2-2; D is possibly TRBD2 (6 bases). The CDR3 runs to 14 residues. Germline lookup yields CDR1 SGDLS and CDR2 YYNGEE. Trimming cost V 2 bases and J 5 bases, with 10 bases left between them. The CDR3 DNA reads TGTGCCAGCAGCGTGGGGGGTGGAACCGGGGAGCTGTTTTTT. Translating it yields CASSVGGGTGELFF.

DNA for the CDR3: TGCGCCAGCAGCCAAGATGGGGACAGGGCCCCCTACGAGCAGTACTTC. Its translation is CASSQDGDRAPYEQYF. The J gene is TRBJ2-7, the V gene TRBV4-3; 9 bases map to TRBD1. The CDR3 is 16 residues long. Per germline, CDR1 LGHNA and CDR2 YSLEER. Trimming at V came to 0 bases and at J to 2 bases, leaving 5 bases not matched to a gene.